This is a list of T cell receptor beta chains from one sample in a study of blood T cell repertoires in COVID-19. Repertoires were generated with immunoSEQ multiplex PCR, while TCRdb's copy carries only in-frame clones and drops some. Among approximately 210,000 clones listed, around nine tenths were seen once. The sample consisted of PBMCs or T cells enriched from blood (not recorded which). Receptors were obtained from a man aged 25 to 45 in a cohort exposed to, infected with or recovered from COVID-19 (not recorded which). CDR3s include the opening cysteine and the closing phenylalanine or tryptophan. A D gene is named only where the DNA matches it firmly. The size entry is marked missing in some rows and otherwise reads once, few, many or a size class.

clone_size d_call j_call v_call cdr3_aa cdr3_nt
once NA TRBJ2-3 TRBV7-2 CASSSQIGGADTDTQYF TGTGCCAGCAGCTCCCAAATTGGCGGAGCGGACACAGATACGCAGTATTTT
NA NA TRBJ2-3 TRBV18 CASSPAFRVLGWRSPQSTDTQYF TGTGCCAGCTCACCGGCGTTCCGGGTCCTGGGCTGGAGGAGCCCCCAAAGCACAGATACGCAGTATTTT
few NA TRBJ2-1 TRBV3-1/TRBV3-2 CASSQNTLMGTRNEQFF TGTGCCAGCAGCCAAAATACGTTGATGGGGACTCGCAATGAGCAGTTCTTC
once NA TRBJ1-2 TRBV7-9 CASSRESFYGYTF TGTGCCAGCAGCCGGGAAAGCTTCTATGGCTACACCTTC
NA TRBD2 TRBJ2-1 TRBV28 CASSLIFITSGRYEQFF TGTGCCAGCAGTTTAATTTTCATCACTAGCGGACGTTATGAGCAGTTCTTC
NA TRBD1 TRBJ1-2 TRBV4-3 CASSQWTGTGGYTF TGCGCCAGCAGCCAATGGACAGGGACAGGTGGCTACACCTTC
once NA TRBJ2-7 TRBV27 CASSLRSERYSSYEQYF TGTGCCAGCAGTTTACGTTCGGAGAGGTATAGCTCCTACGAGCAGTACTTC
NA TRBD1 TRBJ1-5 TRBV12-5 CASGCRDSILRDQPQHF TGTGCTAGTGGTTGCCGGGACAGTATTCTAAGAGATCAGCCCCAGCATTTT
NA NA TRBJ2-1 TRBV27 CASSFPQGSYNEQFF TGTGCCAGCAGTTTCCCACAGGGATCCTACAATGAGCAGTTCTTC
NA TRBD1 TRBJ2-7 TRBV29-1 CSVGAGGPYEQYF TGCAGCGTTGGGGCAGGGGGCCCCTACGAGCAGTACTTC
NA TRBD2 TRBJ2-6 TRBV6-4 CASSLAGDGANVLTF TGTGCCAGCAGTTTAGCGGGAGATGGGGCCAACGTCCTGACTTTC
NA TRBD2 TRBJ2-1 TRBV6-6 CASSETGGHEQFF TGTGCCAGCAGTGAGACGGGGGGACATGAGCAGTTCTTC
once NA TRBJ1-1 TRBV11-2 CASSLAGMNTEAFF TGTGCCAGCAGCCTCGCAGGGATGAACACTGAAGCTTTCTTT
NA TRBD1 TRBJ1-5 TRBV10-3 CAISESGTANQPQHF TGTGCCATCAGTGAGTCCGGGACAGCAAATCAGCCCCAGCATTTT
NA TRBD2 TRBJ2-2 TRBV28 CASRRSGMNTGELFF TGTGCCAGCAGACGCAGCGGGATGAACACCGGGGAGCTGTTTTTT
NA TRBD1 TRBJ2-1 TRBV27 CASSDLTSQGSSEQFF TGTGCCAGCAGTGATCTAACGTCACAGGGGAGTTCTGAGCAGTTCTTC
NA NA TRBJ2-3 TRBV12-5 CASGFTAGKPDTQYF TGTGCTAGTGGTTTCACGGCAGGGAAGCCAGATACGCAGTATTTT
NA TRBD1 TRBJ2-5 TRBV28 CASIQNPYRGPQETQYF TGTGCCAGCATCCAAAACCCGTACAGGGGCCCCCAAGAGACCCAGTACTTC
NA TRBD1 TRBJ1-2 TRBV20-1 CSARTDRVVTF TGCAGTGCTAGGACGGACAGGGTTGTCACCTTC
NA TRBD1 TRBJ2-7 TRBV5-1 CASSQPGQGYEQYF TGCGCCAGCAGCCAACCGGGACAGGGCTACGAGCAGTACTTC
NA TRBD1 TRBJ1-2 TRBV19 CASSNPGTVNYGYTF TGTGCCAGTAGTAACCCCGGGACAGTAAACTATGGCTACACCTTC
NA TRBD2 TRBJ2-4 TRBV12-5 CASGLPRRSILAGGYF TGTGCTAGTGGTTTGCCTCGACGAAGTATACTAGCGGGTGGTTACTTC
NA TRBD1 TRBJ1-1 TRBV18 CASSPRTGGLGTEAFF TGTGCCAGCTCACCTAGGACAGGGGGGCTTGGGACTGAAGCTTTCTTT
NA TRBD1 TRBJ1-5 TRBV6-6 CASSTGQGPSDGPQHF TGTGCCAGCAGCACAGGACAGGGACCTTCCGATGGGCCCCAGCATTTT
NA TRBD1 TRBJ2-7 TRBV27 CASSLPGQSYEQYF TGTGCCAGCAGTCTACCGGGACAGTCCTACGAGCAGTACTTC
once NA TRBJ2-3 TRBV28 CASSFSGTRTDTQYF TGTGCCAGCAGTTTCTCCGGGACAAGGACAGATACGCAGTATTTT
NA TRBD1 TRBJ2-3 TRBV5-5 CASSFRTGPTDTQYF TGTGCCAGCAGCTTCAGGACAGGGCCCACAGATACGCAGTATTTT
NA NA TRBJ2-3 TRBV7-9 CASKPRGADTQYF TGTGCCAGCAAGCCAAGGGGCGCAGATACGCAGTATTTT
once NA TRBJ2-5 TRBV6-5 CASSYSNRRPKETQYF TGTGCCAGCAGTTACTCGAATAGGAGACCAAAAGAGACCCAGTACTTC
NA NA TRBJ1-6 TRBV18 CASSPFQANSPLHF TGTGCCAGCTCACCATTTCAGGCCAATTCACCCCTCCACTTT
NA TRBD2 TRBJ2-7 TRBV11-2 CASRSPRASGSYEQYF TGTGCCAGCAGATCACCCAGGGCTAGCGGGAGCTACGAGCAGTACTTC
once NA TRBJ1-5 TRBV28 CASSSRRGSNQPQHF TGTGCCAGCAGTTCCCGCAGGGGATCTAATCAGCCCCAGCATTTT
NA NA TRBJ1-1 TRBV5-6 CASSLGTVNTEAFF TGTGCCAGCAGCTTGGGGACAGTAAACACTGAAGCTTTCTTT
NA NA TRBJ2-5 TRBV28 CASSLLLDPGRGETQYF TGTGCCAGCAGTTTACTCCTGGATCCGGGACGGGGGGAGACCCAGTACTTC
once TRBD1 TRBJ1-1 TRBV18 CASSPPRGPYHTEAFF TGTGCCAGCTCACCACCAAGGGGGCCTTACCACACTGAAGCTTTCTTT
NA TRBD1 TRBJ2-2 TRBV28 CASSLFQGAREVPGELFF TGTGCCAGCAGTTTATTCCAGGGGGCGCGGGAAGTTCCCGGGGAGCTGTTTTTT
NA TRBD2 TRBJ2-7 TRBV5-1 CASSLAGGSSGSYEQYF TGCGCCAGCAGCTTGGCCGGGGGGAGTTCTGGCTCCTACGAGCAGTACTTC
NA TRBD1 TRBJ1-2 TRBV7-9 CASSQGVTYGYTF TGTGCCAGCAGCCAGGGGGTTACTTATGGCTACACCTTC
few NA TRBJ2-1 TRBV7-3 CASSSRSSNPHEQFF TGTGCCAGCAGCTCCCGATCTAGTAATCCCCATGAGCAGTTCTTC
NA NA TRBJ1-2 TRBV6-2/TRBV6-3 CASSYVAPAGKDYGYTF TGTGCCAGCAGTTACGTCGCCCCTGCAGGGAAGGACTATGGCTACACCTTC
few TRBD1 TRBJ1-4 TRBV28 CASSWGYRGDEKLFF TGTGCCAGCAGTTGGGGTTACAGGGGGGATGAAAAACTGTTTTTT
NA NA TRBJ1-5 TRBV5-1 CASSLGVGQPQHF TGCGCCAGCAGCTTAGGAGTCGGGCAGCCCCAGCATTTT
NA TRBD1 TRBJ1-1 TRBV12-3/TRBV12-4 CASSPGTAEAFF TGTGCCAGCAGTCCCGGGACAGCTGAAGCTTTCTTT
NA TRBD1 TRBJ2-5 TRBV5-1 CASSLVTGDVETQYF TGCGCCAGCAGCTTGGTGACAGGGGACGTGGAGACCCAGTACTTC
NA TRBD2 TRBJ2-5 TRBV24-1 CATSGTSGRWETQYF TGTGCCACCAGTGGGACTAGCGGGAGGTGGGAGACCCAGTACTTC
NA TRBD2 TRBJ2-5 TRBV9 CASSDDAGVQQETQYF TGTGCCAGCAGCGACGACGCGGGAGTCCAGCAAGAGACCCAGTACTTC
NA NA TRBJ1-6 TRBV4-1 CASSQVGRLSSLHF TGCGCCAGCAGCCAAGTGGGGAGACTGTCGTCACTCCACTTT
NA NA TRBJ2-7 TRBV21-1 CARTGTSLSEQYF TGTGCCAGAACCGGGACTAGTCTCTCCGAGCAGTACTTC
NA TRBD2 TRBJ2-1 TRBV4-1 CASLGGSGSSNYNEQFF TGCGCCAGCCTCGGGGGTAGCGGGAGCTCAAACTACAATGAGCAGTTCTTC
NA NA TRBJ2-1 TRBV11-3 CASSLGASGNNEQFF TGTGCCAGCAGCTTGGGGGCTAGCGGCAACAATGAGCAGTTCTTC
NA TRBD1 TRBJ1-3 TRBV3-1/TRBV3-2 CASSQQRQGGNTIYF TGTGCCAGCAGCCAACAAAGACAGGGTGGGAACACCATATATTTT
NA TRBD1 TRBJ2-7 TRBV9 CASSVGQGNTYEQYF TGTGCCAGCAGCGTCGGACAGGGAAACACCTACGAGCAGTACTTC
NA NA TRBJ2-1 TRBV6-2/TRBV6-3 CASSYSFPGLGVNNEQFF TGTGCCAGCAGTTACTCGTTCCCCGGCCTAGGAGTTAACAATGAGCAGTTCTTC